Sequencing of this T cell receptor beta chain was carried out in a study of early stage breast cancer tumors. The data were produced by immunoSEQ multiplex PCR, yet TCRdb's version contains in-frame clones alone and is incomplete. The sample yields about 69,000 clones, less than 90% seen once. V gave up 7 bases and J gave up 3 bases, with 6 bases separating them. This CDR3 comprises 11 residues. CDR1 is SNHLY, CDR2 FYNNEI, per germline. The clonotype originates from a person aged 35-55 years with breast cancer. The V gene is TRBV2, the J gene TRBJ2-5; D unclear. The sequenced material came from blood. The CDR3 DNA sequence: TGTGCCAGCAACAGTGAAGAGACCCAGTACTTC. This encodes CASNSEETQYF. The full variable domain, its missing parts supplied by reference TRBV2 and TRBJ2-5, is EPEVTQTPSHQVTQMGQEVILRCVPISNHLYFYWYRQILGQKVEFLVSFYNNEISEKSEIFDDQFSVERPDGSNFTLKIRSTKLEDSAMYFCASNSEETQYFGPGTRLLVL.